This T cell receptor beta chain comes out of a study of human T cells and chemical hapten exposure. Across the whole study: Slight differences in pooled library volume were the main source of varying TCR yields across samples.

Germline V gene sequence: CDR1 MNHNY, CDR2 SVGAGI (reference sequence). The CDR3 extends over 19 amino acids. V shed 2 bases, J shed 2 bases, and the junction held 10 bases outside the gene matches. This clonotype has at least ten counts. Time point reported: pre-sensitization, week 0. Treatment noted: therapeutic diphenylcyclopropenone sensitization with weekly scalp DPC. RNA extraction used unfractionated whole blood as the source of total RNA. The library put unique molecular identifiers onto individual cDNA molecules. TCRdb re-analysed the RACE reads in MiXCR, keeping a single row per CDR3 protein. The sample lists about 55,000 distinct CDR3 sequences; around a tenth were seen once.

This sequence joins TRBV6-6 and TRBJ2-6; TRBD1 agrees at 9 bases. The sample here was whole blood, taken in connection with sensitization to the hapten diphenylcyclopropenone (DPC). The TCR originated in a woman aged 25-40 years with alopecia areata. Some clones in this sample may be carry-over from other donors' samples. CDR3 residues: CASSYGRGTGIPGANVLTF. The CDR3 DNA reads as TGTGCCAGCAGTTACGGTCGGGGGACAGGGATTCCTGGGGCCAACGTCCTGACTTTC.